This T cell receptor (beta chain) was recorded in a study of blood T cell repertoires in COVID-19. Overall study context: COVID-19 samples, acute and convalescent, were from the United States, Italy and Spain. Nucleic acid was either cDNA or gDNA, and it came from T cells, B-cell-depleted T cells, or PBMCs.

Authors' processing steps: Estimates of nucleated cell counts were drawn from the amplification of reference gene primers. Using immunoSEQ multiplex PCR, the repertoire was profiled, and TCRdb retains in-frame clones only, with some absent. The V and J calls and the clone size are those of that table, but D and trimming were determined from the DNA. This table holds 140,000 to 150,000 clones, more than 75% found once. There are 14 residues in the CDR3. V was shortened by 4 bases and J by 3 bases, with 12 bases between the two germline ends. The germline gives CDR1 SEHNR, CDR2 FQNEAQ (reference sequence). This clone was counted a few times.

The source is a man older than 75 with acute or convalescent COVID-19. The chain combines TRBV7-9 with TRBJ1-1; perhaps TRBD1 as D (5 bases). The specimen was peripheral blood. CDR3 DNA sequence: TGTGCCAGCAGCTCCGTAGGGGCGTACACTGAAGCTTTCTTT. Residues: CASSSVGAYTEAFF.